This T cell receptor (beta chain) was identified during a study of T cell responses to AZD1222 COVID-19 vaccine. Study summary: Second doses that came at about 4 or about 12 weeks were put together.

The sample holds a few counts of this clone. Its antigen is unknown. Assay: immunoSEQ multiplex PCR; the TCRdb copy retains only in-frame clones and omits some. The sample holds 80,000 to 100,000 clones, 86% seen once. Germline CDR1 is LGHNA and CDR2 is YSLEER. V was trimmed by 0 bases and J by 0 bases, leaving 9 bases between them. The CDR3 spans 16 residues. Study-wide results and caveats: Unmutated variant regions are reportedly the target of nearly half of TCRs that are spike-specific. Vaccine-associated CD4 TCRs spanned spike, dominant at 160-218 and 743-854. Donors were largely white British and mainly female; clonal diversity was possibly underestimated.

The sequence came from an adult in good health. The input for sequencing was peripheral blood, taken on day 0 of AZD1222 vaccination. The V call is TRBV4-3, the J call TRBJ2-1; no clear D gene. CDR3 DNA sequence: TGCGCCAGCAGCCAAGATCTACTAAGCTCCTACAATGAGCAGTTCTTC. Amino acid sequence: CASSQDLLSSYNEQFF.